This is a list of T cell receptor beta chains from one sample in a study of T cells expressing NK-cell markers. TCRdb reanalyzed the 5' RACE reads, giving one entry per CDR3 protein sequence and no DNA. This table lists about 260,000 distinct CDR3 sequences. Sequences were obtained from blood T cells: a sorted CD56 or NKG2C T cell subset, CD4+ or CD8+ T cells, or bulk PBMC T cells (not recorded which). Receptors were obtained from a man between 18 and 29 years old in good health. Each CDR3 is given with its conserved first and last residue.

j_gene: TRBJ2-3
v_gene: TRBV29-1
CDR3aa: CSVETSGNTQYF

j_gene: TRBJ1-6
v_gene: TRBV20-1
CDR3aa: CSATGGGIKDSPLHF

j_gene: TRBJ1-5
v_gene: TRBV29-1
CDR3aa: CSVESNSGRDQPQHF

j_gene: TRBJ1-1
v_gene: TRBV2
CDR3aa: CASSETRGLNTEAFF

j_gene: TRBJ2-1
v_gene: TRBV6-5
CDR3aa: CASSAGLAGTNEQFF

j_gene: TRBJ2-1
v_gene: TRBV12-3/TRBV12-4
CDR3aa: CASSLDGTGSNEQFF

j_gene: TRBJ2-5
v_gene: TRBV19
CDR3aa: CASQITGTETQYF

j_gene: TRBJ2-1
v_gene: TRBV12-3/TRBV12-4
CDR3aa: CASSRLAGKPYNEQFF

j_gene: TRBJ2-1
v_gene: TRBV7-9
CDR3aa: CASSLVGGRLYEQFF

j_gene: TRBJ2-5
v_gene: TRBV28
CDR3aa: CASSQWGLKQETQYF

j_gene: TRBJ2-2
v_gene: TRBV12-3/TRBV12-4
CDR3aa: CASNRLGWGNFGELFF

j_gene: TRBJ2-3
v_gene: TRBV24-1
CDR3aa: CATSDLQQETNPSTDTQYF

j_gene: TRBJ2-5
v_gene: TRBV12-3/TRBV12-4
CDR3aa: CASRLRSGGTRRGETQYF

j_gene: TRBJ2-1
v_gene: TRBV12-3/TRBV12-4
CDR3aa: CASSPDTGLAGVRSYNEQFF

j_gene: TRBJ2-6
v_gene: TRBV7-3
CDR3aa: CASSLWGSGANVLTF

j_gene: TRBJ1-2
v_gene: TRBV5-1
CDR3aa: CASSYGTGGDGYTF

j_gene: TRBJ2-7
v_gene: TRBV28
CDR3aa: CASRTFGQYEPSSYEQYF

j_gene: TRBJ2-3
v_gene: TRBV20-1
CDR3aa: CSLRTSFGDTQYF

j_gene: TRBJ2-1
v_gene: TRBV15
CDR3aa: CATSRDVQGRNEQFF

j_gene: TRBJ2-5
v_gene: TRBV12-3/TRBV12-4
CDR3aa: CASSLAPGLYQETQYF

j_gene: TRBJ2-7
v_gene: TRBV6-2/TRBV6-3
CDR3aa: CASSYPPGQGAYEQYF

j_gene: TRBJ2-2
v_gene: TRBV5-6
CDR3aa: CASSLTSGRANTGELFF

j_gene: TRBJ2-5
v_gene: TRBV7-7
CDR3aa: CASSLSGLRETQYF

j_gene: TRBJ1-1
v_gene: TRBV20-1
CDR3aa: CSPTKAGRVTEAFF

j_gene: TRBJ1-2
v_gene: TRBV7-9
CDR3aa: CASSPDLGQLLYGYTF

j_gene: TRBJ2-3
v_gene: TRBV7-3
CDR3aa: CASSYGGRTDTQYF

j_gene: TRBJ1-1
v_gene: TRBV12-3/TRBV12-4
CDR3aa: CASSLADTSNTEAFF

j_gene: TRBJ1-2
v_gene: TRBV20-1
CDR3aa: CSGRQGYGYTF

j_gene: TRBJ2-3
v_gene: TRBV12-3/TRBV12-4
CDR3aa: CASSGPPGQYF

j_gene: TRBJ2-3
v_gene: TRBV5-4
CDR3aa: CASSQSSGRAPDTQYF

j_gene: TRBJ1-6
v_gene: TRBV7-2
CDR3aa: CASSYYRNNSPLHF

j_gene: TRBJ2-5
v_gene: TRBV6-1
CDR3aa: CASSMNQETQYF

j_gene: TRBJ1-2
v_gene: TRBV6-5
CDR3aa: CASSQGQNYGYTF

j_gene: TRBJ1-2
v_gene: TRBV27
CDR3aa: CASSRNFRGLYGYTF

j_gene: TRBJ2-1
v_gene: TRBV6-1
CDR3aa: CASSKIYNEQFF

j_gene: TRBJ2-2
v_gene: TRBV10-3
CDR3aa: CAISHLTEMNTGELFF

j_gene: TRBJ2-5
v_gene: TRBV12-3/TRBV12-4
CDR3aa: CASRGVEETQYF

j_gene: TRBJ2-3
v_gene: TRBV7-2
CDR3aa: CASRRPGLSTDTQYF

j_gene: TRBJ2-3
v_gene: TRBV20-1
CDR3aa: CSASPLAATPLRTDTQYF

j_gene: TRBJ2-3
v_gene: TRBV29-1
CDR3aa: CSVIGGQGASDTQYF

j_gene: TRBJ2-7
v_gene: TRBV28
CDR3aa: CASSYGLARYEQYF

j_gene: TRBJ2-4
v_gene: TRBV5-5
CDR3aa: CASSLPSGSELAKNIQYF

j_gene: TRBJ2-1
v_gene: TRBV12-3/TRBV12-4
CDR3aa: CASSRTSRRSSYNEQFF

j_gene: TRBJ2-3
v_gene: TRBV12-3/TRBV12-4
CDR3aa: CASTLGAVQGTQYF

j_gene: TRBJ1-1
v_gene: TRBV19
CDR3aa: CASGGGTVNTEAFF

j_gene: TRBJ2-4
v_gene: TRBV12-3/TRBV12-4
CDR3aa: CASSLTSTPQYF

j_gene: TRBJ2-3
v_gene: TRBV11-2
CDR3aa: CASSSMGAVSTDTQYF

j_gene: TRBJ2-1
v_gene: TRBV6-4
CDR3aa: CASSETALRKYEQFF

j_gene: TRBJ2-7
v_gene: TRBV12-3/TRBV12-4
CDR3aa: CASSVIRGNGEQYF